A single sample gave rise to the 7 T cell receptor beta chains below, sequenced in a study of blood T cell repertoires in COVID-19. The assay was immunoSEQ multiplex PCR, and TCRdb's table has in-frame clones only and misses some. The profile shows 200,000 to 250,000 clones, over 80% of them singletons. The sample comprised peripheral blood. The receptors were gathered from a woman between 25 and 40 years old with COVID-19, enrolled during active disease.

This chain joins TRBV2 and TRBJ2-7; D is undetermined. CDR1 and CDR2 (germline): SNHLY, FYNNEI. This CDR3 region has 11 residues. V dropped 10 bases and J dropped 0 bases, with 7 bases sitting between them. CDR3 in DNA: TGTGCCACTGCTAGCTCCTACGAGCAGTACTTC. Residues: CATASSYEQYF.

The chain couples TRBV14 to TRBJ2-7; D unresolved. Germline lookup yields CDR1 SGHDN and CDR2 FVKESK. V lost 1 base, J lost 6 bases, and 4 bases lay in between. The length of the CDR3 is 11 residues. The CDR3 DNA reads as TGTGCCAGCAGCCAAGCTCCCGAGCAGTACTTC. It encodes CASSQAPEQYF. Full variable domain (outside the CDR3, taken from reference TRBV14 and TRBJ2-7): EAGVTQFPSHSVIEKGQTVTLRCDPISGHDNLYWYRRVMGKEIKFLLHFVKESKQDESGMPNNRFLAERTGGTYSTLKVQPAELEDSGVYFCASSQAPEQYFGPGTRLTVT.

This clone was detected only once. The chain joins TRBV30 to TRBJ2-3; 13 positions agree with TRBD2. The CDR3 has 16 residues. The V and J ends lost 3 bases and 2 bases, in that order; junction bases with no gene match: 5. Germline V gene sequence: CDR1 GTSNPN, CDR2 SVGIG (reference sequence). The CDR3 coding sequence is TGTGCCTGGAGAGAGGGACTAGCGGGAATCACAGATACGCAGTATTTT. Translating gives CAWREGLAGITDTQYF.

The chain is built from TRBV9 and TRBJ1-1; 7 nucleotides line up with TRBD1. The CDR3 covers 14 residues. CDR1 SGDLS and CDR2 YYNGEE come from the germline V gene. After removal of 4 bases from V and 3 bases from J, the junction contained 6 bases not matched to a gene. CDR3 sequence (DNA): TGTGCCAGCAGCCCCGGACAGGCCCACACTGAAGCTTTCTTT. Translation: CASSPGQAHTEAFF.

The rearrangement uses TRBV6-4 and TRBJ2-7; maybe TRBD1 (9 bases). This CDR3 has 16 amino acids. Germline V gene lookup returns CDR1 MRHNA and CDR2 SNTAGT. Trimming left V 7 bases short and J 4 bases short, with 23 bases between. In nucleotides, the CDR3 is TGTGCCAGCATTGGACAGGGGACTAGGGGGGTGTACGAGCAGTACTTC. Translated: CASIGQGTRGVYEQYF.

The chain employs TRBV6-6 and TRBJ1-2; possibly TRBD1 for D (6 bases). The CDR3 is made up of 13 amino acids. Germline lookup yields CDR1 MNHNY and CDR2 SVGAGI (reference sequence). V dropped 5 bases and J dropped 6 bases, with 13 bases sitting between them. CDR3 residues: CASSPAGVHGYTF. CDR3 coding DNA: TGTGCCAGCAGTCCCGCAGGGGTACATGGCTACACCTTC.

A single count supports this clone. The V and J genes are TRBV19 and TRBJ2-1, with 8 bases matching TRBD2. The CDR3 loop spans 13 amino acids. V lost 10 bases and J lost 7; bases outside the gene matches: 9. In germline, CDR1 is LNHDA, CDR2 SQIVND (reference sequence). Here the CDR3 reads CATRTSSRNEQFF. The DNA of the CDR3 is TGTGCCACCCGGACTAGCTCAAGGAATGAGCAGTTCTTC.